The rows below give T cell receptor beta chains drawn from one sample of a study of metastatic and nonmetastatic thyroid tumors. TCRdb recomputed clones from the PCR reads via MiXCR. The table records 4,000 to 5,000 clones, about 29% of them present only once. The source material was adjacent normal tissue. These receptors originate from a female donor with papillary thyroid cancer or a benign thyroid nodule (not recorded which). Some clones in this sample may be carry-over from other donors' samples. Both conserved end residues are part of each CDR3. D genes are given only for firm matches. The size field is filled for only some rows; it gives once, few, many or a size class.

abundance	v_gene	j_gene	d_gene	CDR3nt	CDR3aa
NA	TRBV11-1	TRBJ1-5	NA	TGTGCCAGCAGCGCCCAGGGAAAACTATATAGCAATCAGCCCCAGCATTTT	CASSAQGKLYSNQPQHF
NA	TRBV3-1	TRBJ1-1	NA	TGTGCCAGCAGCCCGCGTCGTGGTTTGGGGGGGGAGACCCACTACTTC	CASSPRRGLGGETHYF
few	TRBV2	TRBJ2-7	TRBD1	TGTGCCAGCAGTGAAGGGGGGACAGGGTTGGAAACCTACGAGCAGTACTTC	CASSEGGTGLETYEQYF
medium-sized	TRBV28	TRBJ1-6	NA	TGTGCCAGCAGGACCTTGTTTAACATCGCTCGGAGGGGCCCCTATAATTCACCCCTCCACTTT	CASRTLFNIARRGPYNSPLHF
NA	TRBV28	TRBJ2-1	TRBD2	TGTGCCAGCACTCGAGGGGACCTAGCGGGATCGTACAATGAGCAGTTCTTC	CASTRGDLAGSYNEQFF
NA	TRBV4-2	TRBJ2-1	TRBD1	TGTGCCAGCAGCCAGCCGGGACAGGGCTTTTCGAATGAGCAGTTCTTC	CASSQPGQGFSNEQFF
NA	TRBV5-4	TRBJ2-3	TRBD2	TGTGCCAGCAGCCCCCCGGGACTAGCATTAGATACGCAGTATTTT	CASSPPGLALDTQYF
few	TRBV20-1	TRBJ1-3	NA	TGCAGTGCTAGAGACCCCCGGGACGGCGGAAACACCATATATTTT	CSARDPRDGGNTIYF
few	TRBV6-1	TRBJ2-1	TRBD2	TGTGCCAGCAGTGTAACTAGCGGGGGGGTGGGCTACAATGAGCAGTTCTTC	CASSVTSGGVGYNEQFF
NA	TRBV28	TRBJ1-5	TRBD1	TGTGCCACCAAACAGGGGGATTTCAATCAGCCCCAGCATTTT	CATKQGDFNQPQHF